The clone carrying this TCR beta chain was counted a single time. With V trimmed by 1 base and J by 4 bases, 9 bases remained unmatched. The CDR3 has 16 amino acids. CDR1 and CDR2 (germline): SGHRS, YFSETQ. The record originates from a study of T cells in Graves' hyperthyroidism and ophthalmopathy. Using RNA transcripts as the source, TCR beta CDR3 regions were amplified. A set of HTBI primers served as the primers for a first-round RT-PCR of the TCR CDR3. Using its own MiXCR run on the multiplex PCR reads, TCRdb lists one record per CDR3 protein. Found here are 650,000 to 800,000 distinct CDR3 sequences, over 40% of them singletons; the top ten hold 7% to 7.5%.

The receptor comes from an adult man with Graves' disease, either hyperthyroidism or ophthalmopathy (not recorded which). The source material was peripheral blood or thyroid tissue (not recorded which). This sequence joins TRBV5-1 and TRBJ2-7; 9 bases agree with TRBD2. The CDR3 sequence: CASSLRREGAFYEQYF. The CDR3 nucleotides are TGCGCCAGCAGCTTGAGGCGGGAGGGGGCGTTTTACGAGCAGTACTTC.